This T cell receptor (beta chain) originates from a study of shared clonotypes between healthy human individuals. Study in general: Each donor had three CD4 naive, three CD4 memory, two CD8 naive and one CD8 memory plate.

Once extracted for a subset, genomic DNA was divided evenly among several immunoSEQ plates. Measured with immunoSEQ multiplex PCR; TCRdb has only the in-frame clones, and not every one. The sample lists about 650,000 clones, around 95% occurring once. Positive CCR7 selection of CD45RO-negative cells yielded the naive CD8 cells, and terminally differentiated effector memory CD45RA+ cells were excluded. Study-wide findings and caveats: Between four donors, naive CD4 clonotypes were shared at a level of approximately 5%.

With respect to this clone: What it binds is unknown.

This CDR3 has 13 residues. Deletions cut 4 bases from V and 2 bases from J, with 9 bases between. Germline assignment: CDR1 MGHRA and CDR2 YSYEKL. The source is a woman aged 25-40 years in good health. The V call is TRBV4-1, the J call TRBJ2-7, with TRBD2 as a possible D gene (5 bases). Material: naive CD8+ T cells sorted from blood. The CDR3 DNA sequence: TGCGCCAGCAGCCCCAGCGGCGCCTACGAGCAGTACTTC. Translated: CASSPSGAYEQYF.